These 5 T cell receptor beta chains came from one sample sequenced in a study of blood T cells in healthy people across ages. A J-beta primer mix and a sample-barcoded 5' primer were used in a second PCR of roughly 6 to 12 cycles. Each CDR3 protein gets one entry after TCRdb re-called the 5' RACE reads with MiXCR. The sample lists some 1.1 million distinct CDR3 sequences, around two fifths occurring once. The sequenced material came from blood. The receptors shown here come from a man aged 18 to 30 in good health.

This clonotype has more than one count but fewer than ten. The chain is built from TRBV5-1 and TRBJ2-3; D unclear. CDR3 length: 15 residues. V was trimmed by 0 bases and J by 0 bases, leaving 8 bases between them. CDR1 and CDR2 (germline): SGHRS, YFSETQ. The CDR3 region has the DNA TGCGCCAGCAGCTTGGACACCAAAAGCACAGATACGCAGTATTTT. Amino acid sequence: CASSLDTKSTDTQYF.

The V and J genes are TRBV6-6 and TRBJ1-2, with D hard to call. CDR3 length: 14 residues. Deletions cut 0 bases from V and 8 bases from J, with 13 bases between. The germline V gene encodes CDR1 MNHNY and CDR2 SVGAGI (reference sequence). The CDR3 DNA sequence: TGTGCCAGCAGTTACTCGATGTTAGGGTGGGGCTACACCTTC. Amino acid sequence: CASSYSMLGWGYTF.

The gene calls are TRBV27 and TRBJ1-3; D unclear. CDR3 length equals 17 residues. V was cut by 5 bases and J by 0 bases, with 17 bases left in between. CDR1 is MNHEY, CDR2 SMNVEV, per germline (reference sequence). The DNA of the CDR3 is TGTGCCAGCAGTCCGTTCGGACCTCTGAGCTCTGGAAACACCATATATTTT. Translating gives CASSPFGPLSSGNTIYF.

As for this clonotype: Given a much more abundant clone one base away, this may be a read error. The conserved phenylalanine or tryptophan is not found at the CDR3 terminus, so this likely reflects a read error. The chain combines TRBV29-1 with TRBJ2-5, with D maybe TRBD1 (6 bases). Germline V gene data show CDR1 as SQVTM and CDR2 as ANQGSEA. V shed 5 bases and J shed 5 bases, with 21 bases lying between them. This CDR3 region has 15 residues. The CDR3 loop reads CSVLGGGISWETQYL. In DNA form, the CDR3 reads TGCAGCGTTTTAGGTGGGGGCATTTCTTGGGAGACCCAGTACTTA.

Only a few counts were recorded for this clonotype. The rearrangement joins TRBV15 to TRBJ2-1; D possibly uses TRBD1 or TRBD2 (6 bases each). The length of the CDR3 is 14 residues. Germline lookup yields CDR1 LNHNV and CDR2 YYDKDF (reference sequence). Between the trimmed V and J ends, which lost 0 bases and 6 bases, there was a span of 9 bases. The CDR3 nucleotides read TGTGCCACCAGCAGAGATGGAGGGGGCAATGAGCAGTTCTTC. Translating it yields CATSRDGGGNEQFF.